This T cell receptor beta chain was sequenced in a study of T cell responses to AZD1222 COVID-19 vaccine (dated by TCRdb to 2020 to 2022). Regarding the study in general: A total of 233 trial participants underwent TCR sequencing, of whom 207 received two doses of AZD1222 and approximately 25 received two doses of the MenACWY control vaccine. Enrollment into the trials was organized by age into subgroups of 18-55, 56-69 and 70-plus years, and those subgroups contained approximately 160, 26 and 62 TCR-sequenced participants, respectively.

V is reduced by 7 bases and J by 4 bases, leaving a spacing of 13 bases between them. Taken from cysteine to phenylalanine, the CDR3 has 13 residues. CDR3 DNA only is kept here, 39 bases in frame from base 1. Details on this clone: Its antigen is unknown. Per-base quality was not reported, and no clone a single base away is much larger than it.

The research as a whole found: The 56-69-year group was small, and its depth increase did not reach significance, likely because of low power. Conclusions about previously exposed vaccinees are limited, since just six or seven AZD1222 recipients were seropositive for SARS-CoV-2 at baseline. Vaccine-associated CD4 TCRs spanned the whole spike protein, with dominant responses in regions 160-218 and 743-854. Reportedly, close to half of the unique spike-specific TCRs recognized epitopes lying outside the regions that are mutated in the B.1.351 and B.1.1.7 variants. Most participants were white British and females outnumbered males, and the authors suggested that clonal diversity may have been underestimated. Because no day 14 peak-response samples were available, repertoires were characterized only after the peak T cell response. After two AZD1222 doses, spike-specific TCR breadth and depth were significantly higher than at day 0 and than in MenACWY recipients.

The CDR3 regions of human TCRbeta chains were analyzed by immunosequencing. From the authors' description of their analysis: TCRs in the repertoires were compared against a reference library of SARS-CoV-2-specific TCRs that had been generated with the MIRA antigen-specificity platform. Breadth meant the fraction of unique TCRs that were SARS-CoV-2-associated, whereas depth meant the fraction of total T cells that were SARS-CoV-2-associated. Using the MIRA data, each spike-specific TCR was mapped to the spike region that the TCR reacts to and placed in a CD4 or CD8 class. Log10-transformed breadth and depth values were compared by one-way ANOVA with Sidak's multiple comparisons tests. TCRdb retrieved this table from immuneACCESS and kept in-frame rearrangements only. Not all clones are present; in checked studies, unresolved V genes account for under half, and no reason is known for the remainder. From that table come the V and J calls and clone size; the DNA was used to work out D and trimming. Here the sample has some 100,000 clones; about 89% occur a single time. The ten biggest clones cover approximately 6.5% of the sample.

Taken with the paper, the label for time point translates to: about 28 days (+/-7) after the second vaccine dose. AZD1222 recipients with second doses at about 4 weeks or about 12 weeks were pooled, because spike-specific TCR depth and breadth did not differ between schedules. Vaccinee samples came from UK trials COV001 and COV002, including a single-blind randomized controlled phase 2/3 trial of AZD1222 (ChAdOx1 nCoV-19) in healthy adults. For TCRbeta chain sequencing, PBMC samples from trial participants were taken at day 0 and at day 28 after the second dose. This material consisted of peripheral blood, taken 28 days after the second AZD1222 dose. The chain employs TRBV12-3 or TRBV12-4 and TRBJ1-2, with the D gene uncertain. This clonotype originated in an adult who received the AZD1222 COVID-19 vaccine. The sequence in DNA is TGTGCCAGCACGAAAGATAGGCGCTATGGCTACACCTTC. The translation is CASTKDRRYGYTF.